Shown below are 8 T cell receptor beta chains from a single sample sequenced in a study of response to subunit inactivated influenza vaccine. TCRdb redid the calling of the RT-PCR reads with MiXCR, one entry per CDR3 protein. Of hundreds of thousands of distinct CDR3 sequences detected, 25% appear once; the ten largest clones hold 1.5% to 2%. Sequencing used CD4+ T cells sorted from PBMCs, obtained 4 to 6 days after vaccination. The source is a man aged 50-59 years who received an inactivated influenza vaccine.

The rearrangement links TRBV6-5 to TRBJ2-2; a weak D match, TRBD1 (6 bases). Germline loops: CDR1 MNHEY, CDR2 SVGAGI. Trimming took 2 bases from V and 5 from J, leaving 15 bases between them. The length of the CDR3 is 16 residues. CDR3 sequence (DNA): TGTGCCAGCAGTTACGGTGTGAGGGGACAAACCGGGGAGCTGTTTTTT. Amino acid sequence: CASSYGVRGQTGELFF.

This clonotype occurred a few times. The chain uses TRBV4-2 and TRBJ1-4, with a tentative D call TRBD1 (6 bases). The CDR3 runs to 16 residues. Germline V gene lookup returns CDR1 LGHNA and CDR2 YNFKEQ. Trimming pared 1 base from V and 3 bases from J, leaving 12 bases between. The CDR3: CASSQAVQGPNEKLFF. CDR3 DNA: TGTGCCAGCAGCCAAGCGGTACAGGGACCTAATGAAAAACTGTTTTTT.

The chain has TRBV10-2 and TRBJ2-7, with D tentatively TRBD2 (6 bases). Trimming removed 8 bases from V and 1 base from J, with 6 bases in between. Germline CDR1 is WSHSY and CDR2 is SAAADI. The CDR3 consists of 11 residues. The CDR3 spells CASAGSYEQYF. The CDR3 DNA reads as TGCGCCAGCGCGGGATCCTACGAGCAGTACTTC.

J is TRBJ2-3 and V is TRBV7-9; 9 bases are a match to TRBD1. The germline V gene has CDR1 SEHNR and CDR2 FQNEAQ (reference sequence). This CDR3 comprises 16 residues. The J segment lost 6 bases and the V segment lost 0 bases, leaving 7 bases of the junction unmatched. This chain's CDR3 is CASSLASGQGSDTQYF. DNA for the CDR3: TGTGCCAGCAGCTTAGCCTCGGGACAGGGATCTGATACGCAGTATTTT.

This clonotype was counted between two and nine times. The chain carries TRBV27 and TRBJ1-6, with D tentatively TRBD1 (6 bases). The CDR3 has 19 residues. V was trimmed by 6 bases and J by 0 bases, leaving 21 bases between them. Germline CDR1 is MNHEY and CDR2 is SMNVEV (reference sequence). CDR3 protein: CASRQGIALRSSYNSPLHF. The CDR3 DNA sequence: TGTGCCAGCAGACAGGGAATAGCCCTAAGGAGCTCCTATAATTCACCCCTCCACTTT.

There are a few counts of this clonotype. The chain uses TRBV28 and TRBJ2-1; no firm D call. Germline CDR1 is MDHEN and CDR2 is SYDVKM. The CDR3 spans 13 residues. V lost 4 bases, J lost 3 bases, and 7 bases lay in between. CDR3 sequence: CASSSPNYNEQFF. The CDR3 nucleotides are TGTGCCAGCAGTTCTCCAAACTACAATGAGCAGTTCTTC.

The chain joins TRBV20-1 to TRBJ2-1, with a tentative D call TRBD1 (6 bases). The germline V gene has CDR1 DFQATT and CDR2 SNEGSKA (reference sequence). The CDR3 covers 14 residues. Trimming cost V 6 bases and J 4 bases, with 16 bases left between them. CDR3 protein: CSATTGTQYNEQFF. The CDR3 DNA is TGCAGTGCAACAACCGGGACACAGTACAATGAGCAGTTCTTC.

This chain joins TRBV6-1 and TRBJ2-7; TRBD1 might be the D (5 bases). This CDR3 has 13 residues. Germline values: CDR1 MNHNS, CDR2 SASEGT. V dropped 10 bases and J dropped 2 bases, with 15 bases sitting between them. The CDR3 DNA is TGTGCCACCCAGGGTGCCCTGACCTACGAGCAGTACTTC. Amino acids: CATQGALTYEQYF.